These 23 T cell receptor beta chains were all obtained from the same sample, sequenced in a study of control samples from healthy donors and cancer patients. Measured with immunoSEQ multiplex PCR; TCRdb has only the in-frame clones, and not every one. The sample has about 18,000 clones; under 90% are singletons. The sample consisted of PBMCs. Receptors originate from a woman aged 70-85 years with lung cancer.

CDR3 sequence (DNA): TGTGCCAGCAGCTTAGCGGACAGGGGTGTTGGCGGACTGTTTTTT. Translation gives CASSLADRGVGGLFF. The rearrangement joins TRBV7-8 to TRBJ1-4; 9 bases are a match to TRBD1. Germline values: CDR1 SGHVS, CDR2 FQNEAQ. Trimming removed 0 bases from V and 13 bases from J; junction bases left unmatched: 9. This CDR3 has 15 amino acids.

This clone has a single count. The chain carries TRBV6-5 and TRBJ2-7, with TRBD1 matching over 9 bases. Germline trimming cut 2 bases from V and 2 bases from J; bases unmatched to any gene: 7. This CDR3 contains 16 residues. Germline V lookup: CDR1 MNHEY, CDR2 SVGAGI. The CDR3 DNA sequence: TGTGCCAGCAGTTACACCTCCGGGACAGGGACCTACGAGCAGTACTTC. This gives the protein CASSYTSGTGTYEQYF.

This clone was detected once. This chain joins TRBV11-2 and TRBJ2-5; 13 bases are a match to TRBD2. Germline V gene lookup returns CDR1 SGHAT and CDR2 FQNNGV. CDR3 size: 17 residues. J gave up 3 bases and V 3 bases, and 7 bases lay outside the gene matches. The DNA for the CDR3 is TGTGCCAGCAGCTTTCGATGGACTAGCGGGAGTGAAGAGACCCAGTACTTC. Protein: CASSFRWTSGSEETQYF.

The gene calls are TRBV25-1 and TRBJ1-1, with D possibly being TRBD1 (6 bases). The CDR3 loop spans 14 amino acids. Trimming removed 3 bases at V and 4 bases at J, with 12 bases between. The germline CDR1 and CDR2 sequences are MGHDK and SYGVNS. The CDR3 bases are TGTGCCAGCAGTGAGCGGGGGCTAGGCACTGAAGCTTTCTTT. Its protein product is CASSERGLGTEAFF.

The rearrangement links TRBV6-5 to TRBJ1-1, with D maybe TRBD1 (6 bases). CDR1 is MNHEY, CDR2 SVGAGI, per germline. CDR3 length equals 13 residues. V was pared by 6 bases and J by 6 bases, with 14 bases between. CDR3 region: CASSRVGGSEAFF. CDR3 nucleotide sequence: TGTGCCAGCAGCCGAGTAGGGGGTTCTGAAGCTTTCTTT.

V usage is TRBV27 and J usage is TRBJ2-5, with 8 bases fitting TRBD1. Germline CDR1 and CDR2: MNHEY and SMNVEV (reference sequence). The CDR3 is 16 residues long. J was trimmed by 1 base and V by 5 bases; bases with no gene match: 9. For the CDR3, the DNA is TGTGCCAGCAGTACAGGACAGGGCGCTGGCCAAGAGACCCAGTACTTC. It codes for CASSTGQGAGQETQYF.

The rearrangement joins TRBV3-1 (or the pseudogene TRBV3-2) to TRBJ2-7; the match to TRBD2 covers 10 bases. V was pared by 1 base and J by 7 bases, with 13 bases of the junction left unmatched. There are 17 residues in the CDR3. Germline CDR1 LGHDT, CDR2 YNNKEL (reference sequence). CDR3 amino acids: CASSQGLAGTGIREQYF. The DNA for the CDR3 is TGTGCCAGCAGCCAAGGACTAGCGGGTACCGGGATTAGGGAGCAGTACTTC.

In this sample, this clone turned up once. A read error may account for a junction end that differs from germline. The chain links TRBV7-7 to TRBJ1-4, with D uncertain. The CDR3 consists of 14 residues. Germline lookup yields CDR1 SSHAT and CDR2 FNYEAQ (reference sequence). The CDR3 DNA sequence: TGTGCTAGCAGCTTAAGCCGGGATGATGAAAAACTGTTTTTT. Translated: CASSLSRDDEKLFF.

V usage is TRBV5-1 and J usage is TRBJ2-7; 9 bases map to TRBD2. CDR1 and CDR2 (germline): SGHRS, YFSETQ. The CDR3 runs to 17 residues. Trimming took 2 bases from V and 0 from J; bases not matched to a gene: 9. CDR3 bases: TGCGCCAGCAGCTTTGCTAGCGGGACTTGGGACTCCTACGAGCAGTACTTC. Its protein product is CASSFASGTWDSYEQYF.

The CDR3 DNA sequence: TGTGCCAGCAGTTTCGAGGGAGAGGGCAATCAGCCCCAGCATTTT. Translation gives CASSFEGEGNQPQHF. The chain employs TRBV6-5 and TRBJ1-5; D unclear. Germline V gene data show CDR1 as MNHEY and CDR2 as SVGAGI. V was clipped by 4 bases and J by 2 bases, with 12 bases between them. The CDR3 totals 15 residues.

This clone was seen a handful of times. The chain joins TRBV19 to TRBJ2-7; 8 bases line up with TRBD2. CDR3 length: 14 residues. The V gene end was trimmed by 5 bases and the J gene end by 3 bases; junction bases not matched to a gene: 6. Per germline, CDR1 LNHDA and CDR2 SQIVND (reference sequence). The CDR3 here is CASSPATSVYEQYF. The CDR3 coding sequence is TGTGCCAGTAGTCCGGCGACTAGCGTCTACGAGCAGTACTTC.

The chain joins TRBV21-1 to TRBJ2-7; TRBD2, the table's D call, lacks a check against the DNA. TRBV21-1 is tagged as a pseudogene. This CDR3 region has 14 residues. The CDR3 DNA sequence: TGTGCCAGCCAACTAGCGGGGGTGTCCTACGAGCAGTACTTC. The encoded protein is CASQLAGVSYEQYF.

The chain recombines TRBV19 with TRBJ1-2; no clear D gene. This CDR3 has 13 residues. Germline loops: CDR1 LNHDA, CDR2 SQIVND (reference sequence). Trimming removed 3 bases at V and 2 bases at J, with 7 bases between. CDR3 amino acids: CASSISRNYGYTF. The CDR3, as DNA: TGTGCCAGTAGTATCTCCAGGAACTATGGCTACACCTTC.

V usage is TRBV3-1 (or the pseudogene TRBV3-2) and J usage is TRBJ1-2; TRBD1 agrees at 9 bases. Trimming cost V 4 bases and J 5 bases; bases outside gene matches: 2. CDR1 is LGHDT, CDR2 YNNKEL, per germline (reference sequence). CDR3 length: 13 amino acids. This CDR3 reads CASSPGQGYGYTF. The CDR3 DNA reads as TGTGCCAGCAGCCCCGGACAGGGGTATGGCTACACCTTC.

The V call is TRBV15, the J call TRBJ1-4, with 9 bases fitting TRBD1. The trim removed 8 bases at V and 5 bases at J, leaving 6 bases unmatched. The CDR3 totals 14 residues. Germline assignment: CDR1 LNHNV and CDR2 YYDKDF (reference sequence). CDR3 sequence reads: CATGTGGLNEKLFF. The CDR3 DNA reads TGTGCCACCGGTACAGGGGGCCTGAATGAAAAACTGTTTTTT. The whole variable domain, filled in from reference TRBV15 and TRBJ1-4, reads DAMVIQNPRYQVTQFGKPVTLSCSQTLNHNVMYWYQQKSSQAPKLLFHYYDKDFNNEADTPDNFQSRRPNTSFCFLDIRSPGLGDTAMYLCATGTGGLNEKLFFGSGTQLSVL.

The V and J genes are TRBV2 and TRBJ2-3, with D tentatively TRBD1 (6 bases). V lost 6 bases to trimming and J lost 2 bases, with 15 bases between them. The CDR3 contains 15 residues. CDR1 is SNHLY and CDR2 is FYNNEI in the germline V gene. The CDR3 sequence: CASSQQGTTTDTQYF. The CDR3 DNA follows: TGTGCCAGCAGCCAACAGGGCACTACCACAGATACGCAGTATTTT.

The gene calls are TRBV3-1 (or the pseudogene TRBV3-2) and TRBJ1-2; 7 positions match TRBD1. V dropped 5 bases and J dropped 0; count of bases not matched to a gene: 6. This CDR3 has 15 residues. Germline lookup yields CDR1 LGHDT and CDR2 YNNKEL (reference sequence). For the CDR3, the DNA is TGTGCCAGCAGCTCCCAGGGGGAACCTAACTATGGCTACACCTTC. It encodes CASSSQGEPNYGYTF.

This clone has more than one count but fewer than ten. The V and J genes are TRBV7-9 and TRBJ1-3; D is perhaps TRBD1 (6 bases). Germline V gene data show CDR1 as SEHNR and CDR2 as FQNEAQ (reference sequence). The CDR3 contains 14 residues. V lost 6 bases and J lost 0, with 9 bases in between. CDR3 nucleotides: TGTGCCAGCAGTGGGGGCTCCTCTGGAAACACCATATATTTT. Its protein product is CASSGGSSGNTIYF.

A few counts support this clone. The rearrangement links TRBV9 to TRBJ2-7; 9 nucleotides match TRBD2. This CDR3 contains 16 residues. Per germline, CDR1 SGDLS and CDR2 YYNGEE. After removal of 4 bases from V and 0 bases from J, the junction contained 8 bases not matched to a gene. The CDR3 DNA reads TGTGCCAGCAGCCACGACCTTAGCGGGAGCTCCTACGAGCAGTACTTC. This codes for CASSHDLSGSSYEQYF.

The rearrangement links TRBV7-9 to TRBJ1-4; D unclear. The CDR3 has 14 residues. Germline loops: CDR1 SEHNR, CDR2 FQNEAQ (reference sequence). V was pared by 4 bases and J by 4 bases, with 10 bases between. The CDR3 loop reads CASSSHGVNEKLFF. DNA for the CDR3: TGTGCCAGCAGCTCCCATGGGGTTAATGAAAAACTGTTTTTT. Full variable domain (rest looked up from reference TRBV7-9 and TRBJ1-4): DTGVSQNPRHKITKRGQNVTFRCDPISEHNRLYWYRQTLGQGPEFLTYFQNEAQLEKSRLLSDRFSAERPKGSFSTLEIQRTEQGDSAMYLCASSSHGVNEKLFFGSGTQLSVL.

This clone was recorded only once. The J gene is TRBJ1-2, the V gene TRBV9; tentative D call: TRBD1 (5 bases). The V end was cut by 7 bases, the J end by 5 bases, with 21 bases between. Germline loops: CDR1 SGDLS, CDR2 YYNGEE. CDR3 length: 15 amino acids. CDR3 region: CASGDGQEVGYGYTF. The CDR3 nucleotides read TGTGCCAGCGGGGACGGTCAGGAGGTTGGATATGGCTACACCTTC.

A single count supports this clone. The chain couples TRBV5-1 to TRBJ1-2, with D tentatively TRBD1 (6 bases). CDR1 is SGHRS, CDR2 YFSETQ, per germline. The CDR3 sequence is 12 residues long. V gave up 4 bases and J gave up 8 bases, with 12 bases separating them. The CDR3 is CASSRDMRGYTF. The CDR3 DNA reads TGCGCCAGCAGCAGGGACATGCGGGGCTACACCTTC.

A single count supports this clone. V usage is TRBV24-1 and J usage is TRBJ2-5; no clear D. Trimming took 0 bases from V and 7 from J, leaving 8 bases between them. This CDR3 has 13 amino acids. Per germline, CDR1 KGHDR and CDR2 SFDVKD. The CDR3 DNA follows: TGTGCCACCAGTGATTTGCCTGATGGGACCCAGTACTTC. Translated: CATSDLPDGTQYF.